This TCR beta chain appears in the sequencing data of a study of cytomegalovirus exposure and HLA in healthy donors (dated by TCRdb to the late 2010s). Regarding the complete study: An earlier analysis of under 600 of the donors reported more than 250 Gb of sequence data and about 100 million unique TCR beta sequences from approximately 180 million T cells. The study combined high-throughput TCR immunosequencing, statistical association of individual TCRs with disease status, and machine learning to predict cytomegalovirus infection status. Among under 450 genotyped donors of the cohort, an average of around 240,000 unique TCR beta nucleotide sequences were sequenced per donor, roughly a sixth of them non-productive. Every repertoire in the discovery cohort had been generated on one and the same sequencing platform. Class I and class II HLA loci were covered by the typing at four-digit resolution. Rather than using new phenotypic data, the later analysis identified candidate immune exposures from TCR beta sequences and from how often those sequences occurred across donors. Of the approximately 400 genotyped donors, approximately 83% fell in the genetic ancestry cluster associated with self-reported Caucasian donors. About 280 gigabases of sequencing data and 75 million to 85 million unique TCR sequences made up an early release that covered 500 to 650 HLA-typed donors. Donor age, sex, ethnicity and CMV serostatus were collected together with the repertoire data. The aim of the study was to test whether cataloging public T cell receptors could identify signatures of past pathogen exposure. A few DR-DQ haplotypes were treated as single units for association and clustering because of strong linkage in the cohort. To decide whether each TCR beta V gene segment behaved as functional or pseudogenic, an earlier analysis of over 500 of the donors relied on high-throughput TCR beta sequencing. In addition to the first cohort of about 650 subjects, a separate validation cohort of 120 different subjects was used. Using immunosequencing, the study profiled T cell repertoires from 550 to 750 subjects and related those repertoires to cytomegalovirus serostatus. In a later analysis, previously published TCR beta repertoires from roughly 710 donors were re-analyzed and high-resolution HLA genotyping was added so that TCR occurrence patterns could be studied. In a later genetic analysis, genome-wide SNP genotypes for about 65% of the 666 donors were used, and that subset was treated as a discovery cohort. The number of donors typed differed by locus, with roughly 629-640 for A, B, C, DRB1 and DQB1, approximately 500 for DQA1, approximately 570 for DPA1, and some 440 for DPB1. On the study overall, not on this receptor specifically: A later analysis found that TCR association rates varied across HLA loci, with DRB1 alleles showing the most associated TCRs and HLA-C alleles the fewest. Three of the identified cytomegalovirus-associated TCR beta chains were confirmed in vitro to be specific for cytomegalovirus antigens. The 87-base-pair reads could not distinguish some IMGT-functional V segments, including TRBV6-2 and TRBV6-3, so those segments were excluded. A later analysis associated 15,000 to 20,000 TCR beta sequences with specific HLA alleles at a false discovery rate of 0.05. In an earlier analysis of more than 500 of the donors, most TCR beta V segments appeared in productive rearrangements about 87% or about 30% of the time, broadly matching IMGT annotations. When HLA alleles, especially DR and DQ, strongly co-occurred, attributing TCR associations to individual alleles was difficult. A cluster of highly shared sequence variants was judged likely to be a technical artifact of the sequencing pipeline. V-gene and J-gene trimming of TCR beta chains was associated with a missense DCLRE1C variant in a later genetic analysis, and the association was replicated in an independent cohort. Immune exposure information for the cohort was limited to CMV serostatus. Several of the top co-occurrence clusters appeared to be linked to parvovirus B19, influenza, CMV and Epstein-Barr virus, according to a later analysis. A further reported finding was that TCR beta sequences accurately predicted the HLA-A and HLA-B alleles for most subjects in the first cohort. Compared with the 666-donor mean, donors in an Asian-associated ancestry cluster had fewer N-insertions in productive TCRs, according to a later genetic analysis. A later analysis found that HLA-associated TCR beta chains were more clonally expanded and had lower generation probabilities than equally common non-associated chains. Because HLA typing was missing for some donors at each locus, association tests included only the typed subset. Sequencing depth was assumed to be roughly uniform across donors in the presence/absence analyses, though that assumption may not hold. The earlier analysis of 450 to 700 of the donors excluded around 17 rarely observed V segments, including chromosome 9 orphons, because counts were too low. Most CMV-associated TCR beta chains appeared to be HLA-restricted in a later analysis, and the HLA associations seemed to be driven largely by CMV exposure. According to the authors, the approach could potentially be generalized to other disease states and immunological phenotypes. Most TCR sequences were seen in very few donors, while some public TCRs were found in many individuals. The cohort was sequenced for TCR beta chains only, and without alpha or paired-chain data the features that could be detected were limited. Linkage disequilibrium might explain the correlated functional status among segregating V segments, but an unknown experimental factor could not be ruled out. The study gave a list of about 160 TCR beta chains associated with cytomegalovirus. The classifier was reported to diagnose cytomegalovirus status with high specificity and sensitivity in both the original cohort and the validation cohort.

As regards this clone: There is no known antigen for this receptor. Base qualities are missing; no much larger clone stands one base away.

The CDR3 contains 15 residues, cysteine and phenylalanine counted. Solely the CDR3 DNA is kept, with 45 bases framed from the first base. Trimming takes 0 bases from V and 6 bases from J, and the germline ends sit 14 bases apart. The CDR1 and CDR2 encoded by the germline V gene (reference sequence) are GTSNPN and SVGIG. The cohort comprised some 730 healthy bone marrow donors. Cohort members were all nominally healthy when sampled, although unrecorded immune exposures were likely present. The donor tested CMV seronegative, placing the donor among the roughly 400 seronegative members of the cohort. A peripheral blood sample was collected from each donor, and TCR beta sequencing was performed on peripheral blood mononuclear cells. The Qiagen DNeasy Blood Extraction Kit was used to extract genomic DNA from the blood cell samples. The library was obtained by the immunoSEQ multiplex PCR assay. For the multiplex PCR, a mixture combining 60 forward primers for TCR Vbeta segments and 13 reverse primers for TCR Jbeta segments was used. Amplification of the CDR3 region of rearranged TCR beta genes was performed with a multiplex PCR assay on genomic DNA. On the Illumina HiSeq System, the amplified TCR beta libraries were sequenced as 87-base-pair reads. In the authors' own workflow: A later analysis counted around 72 million unique TCR beta chains across the 550 to 700 repertoires, and roughly 10 million of these chains were shared by at least two donors. To remove PCR and sequencing errors, raw reads were error-corrected and collapsed into unique sequences using a nearest-neighbor algorithm that merged closely related sequences. Alignment of CDR3 sequences to IMGT reference sequences was used to assign V, D and J gene segments. For a sequence to be retained, at least a six-nucleotide match to both a V gene segment and a J gene segment was required. Rearrangements were called productive when the CDR3 lacked stop codons and stayed in frame with V and J; all others were non-productive. Following IMGT convention, CDR3 was defined as the stretch from the second conserved V-encoded cysteine to the conserved J-encoded phenylalanine. The earlier analysis of approximately 500 of the donors excluded sequences that lacked an unambiguous match to a single V gene segment. An earlier analysis of just under 600 of the donors called V segments functional above 56.7% productive rearrangements and segregating when the between-donor standard deviation exceeded 5%. A statistical classification framework was built to diagnose cytomegalovirus status from the catalog of TCR beta chain sequences. In a later analysis, TCR nucleotide sequences were compared against IMGT/GENE-DB human TR gene sequences so that V and J genes could be assigned. A later analysis assigned CDR3 sequences and most-parsimonious VDJ recombination scenarios with the TCRdist pipeline. In a later analysis, every TCR beta chain was defined by the combination of its CDR3 amino acid sequence and its V-gene family, and reads without a unique V-gene family were dropped. To address suspected cross-contamination and a sequencing artifact, a later analysis removed over 500 highly shared, low-generation-probability nucleotide sequences. In a later analysis, a clonal expansion index was calculated for each public chain from normalized within-repertoire ranks of inferred template counts. In a later analysis, generation probabilities were computed with a VDJ recombination model fitted to out-of-frame rearrangements, and the resulting probabilities were checked against IGoR. Hypergeometric tests were used in a later analysis to score TCR-TCR, TCR-HLA and TCR-CMV co-occurrence, with a repertoire-size bias correction applied to the TCR pairs. In a later analysis, false discovery rates were estimated by permuting HLA or CMV assignments 20 times. In a later analysis, co-occurring TCRs were grouped using DBSCAN, and TCRdist sequence similarity was added for clustering within HLA-allele-positive subsets. Co-occurrence clustering excluded repertoires with fewer than 30,000 or more than 120,000 public chains, plus five with anomalous nucleotide sharing. This is the immuneACCESS table as TCRdb keeps it, with only in-frame sequences that have V and J called. A part of the clones is gone; compared with another copy, unresolved V genes explain less than half, and the rest is unexplained. V and J calls and clone size come straight from that table; D and trimming were deduced from the DNA. Here the sample has 85,000 to 100,000 clones; about 75% occur a single time. The ten biggest clones cover 4.5% to 5% of the sample.

The clonotype comes from a woman in her thirties or forties in good health and CMV-seronegative. Recombination linked TRBV30 to TRBJ2-2; 5 matching bases give a weak D call of TRBD1. The sequenced sample was PBMCs. The DNA sequence follows: TGTGCCTGGAGTGTGAATTGGGGCCCACCCGGGGAGCTGTTTTTT. It translates to CAWSVNWGPPGELFF.